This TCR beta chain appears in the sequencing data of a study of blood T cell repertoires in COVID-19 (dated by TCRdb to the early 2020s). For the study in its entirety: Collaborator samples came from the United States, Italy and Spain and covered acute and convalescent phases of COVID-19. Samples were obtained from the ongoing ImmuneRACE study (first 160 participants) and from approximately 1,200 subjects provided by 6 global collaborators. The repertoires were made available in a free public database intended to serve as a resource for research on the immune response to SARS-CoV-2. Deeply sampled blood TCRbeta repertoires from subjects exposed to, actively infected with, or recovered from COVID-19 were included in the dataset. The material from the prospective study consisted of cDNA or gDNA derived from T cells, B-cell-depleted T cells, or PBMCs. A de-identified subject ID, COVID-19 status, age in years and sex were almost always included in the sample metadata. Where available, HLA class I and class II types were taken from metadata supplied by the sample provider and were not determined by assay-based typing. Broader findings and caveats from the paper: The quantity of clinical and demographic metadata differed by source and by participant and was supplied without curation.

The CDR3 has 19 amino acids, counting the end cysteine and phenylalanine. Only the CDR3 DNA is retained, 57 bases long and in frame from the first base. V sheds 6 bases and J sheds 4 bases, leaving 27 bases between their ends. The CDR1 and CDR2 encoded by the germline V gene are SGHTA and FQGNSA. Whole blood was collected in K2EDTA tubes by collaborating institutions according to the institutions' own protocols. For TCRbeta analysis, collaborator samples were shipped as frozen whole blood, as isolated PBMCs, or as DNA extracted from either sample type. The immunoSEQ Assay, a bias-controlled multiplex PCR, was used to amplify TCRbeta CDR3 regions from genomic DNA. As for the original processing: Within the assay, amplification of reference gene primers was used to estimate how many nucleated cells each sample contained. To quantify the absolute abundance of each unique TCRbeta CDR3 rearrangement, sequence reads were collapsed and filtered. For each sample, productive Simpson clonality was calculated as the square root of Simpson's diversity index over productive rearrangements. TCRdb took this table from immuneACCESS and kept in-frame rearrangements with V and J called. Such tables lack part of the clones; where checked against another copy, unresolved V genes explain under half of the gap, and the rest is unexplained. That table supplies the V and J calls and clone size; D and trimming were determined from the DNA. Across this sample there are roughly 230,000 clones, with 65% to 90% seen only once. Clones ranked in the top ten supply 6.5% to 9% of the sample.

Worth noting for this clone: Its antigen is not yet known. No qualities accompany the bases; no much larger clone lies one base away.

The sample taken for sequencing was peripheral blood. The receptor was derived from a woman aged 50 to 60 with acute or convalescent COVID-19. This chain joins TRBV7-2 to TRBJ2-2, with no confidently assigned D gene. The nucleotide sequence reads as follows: TGTGCCAGCAGGAAAACGGTTACTACCCTAACCCGGATCACCGGGGAGCTGTTTTTT. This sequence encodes CASRKTVTTLTRITGELFF.